Each of the 24 T cell receptor beta chains below was sequenced from the same sample in a study of T cell repertoires in cytomegalovirus infection. What these receptors recognize is not known. In TCRdb, the reads were re-called with MiXCR into one record per CDR3 protein. The sample shows 250,000 to 400,000 distinct CDR3 sequences, approximately 25% of them seen only once. The input for sequencing was cultured PBMCs, taken from culture after CMV antigen stimulation. The receptors originated from a human donor in good health (CMV status not recorded). Some clones in this sample may be carry-over from other donors' samples.

The chain links TRBV6-2 or TRBV6-3 to TRBJ2-7; no reliable D call. Germline assignment: CDR1 MNHEY and CDR2 SVGEGT. V was pared by 7 bases and J by 1 base, with 14 bases between. The CDR3 runs 14 residues. CDR3 bases: TGTGCCAGCACCCCGGCCTTGGGGTCCTACGAGCAGTACGTC. It translates to CASTPALGSYEQYV.

This clonotype was counted a few times. The chain is built from TRBV15 and TRBJ2-7; TRBD1 aligns across 8 bases. The CDR3 is made up of 16 amino acids. Germline trimming cut 3 bases from V and 5 bases from J; bases unmatched to any gene: 12. CDR1 is LNHNV and CDR2 is YYDKDF in the germline V gene (reference sequence). The CDR3 protein is CATSSVSGTGKHEQYV. DNA for the CDR3: TGTGCCACCAGCAGTGTAAGTGGGACAGGTAAACACGAGCAGTACGTC.

This chain links TRBV20-1 with TRBJ1-1, with 7 positions matching TRBD1. Germline CDR1 is DFQATT and CDR2 is SNEGSKA (reference sequence). J lost 2 bases, V lost 7 bases, and 10 bases had no gene match. This CDR3 contains 14 residues. This chain's CDR3 is CSGIQSGGNTEAFF. The CDR3 nucleotides read TGCAGTGGGATACAGTCAGGGGGAAACACTGAAGCTTTCTTT.

The J gene is TRBJ2-3, the V gene TRBV12-3 or TRBV12-4; possibly TRBD2 for D (5 bases). Trimming removed 2 bases from V and 6 bases from J, with 12 bases in between. There are 14 residues in the CDR3. In nucleotides, the CDR3 is TGTGCCAGCAGTTTATCCGCTAGCCTCGATACGCAGTATTTT. Amino acid sequence: CASSLSASLDTQYF.

The gene calls are TRBV20-1 and TRBJ2-5; TRBD2 matches at 14 bases. V lost 0 bases to trimming and J lost 4 bases; unmatched junction nucleotides: 4. This CDR3 has 16 residues. CDR1 and CDR2 from the germline V gene are DFQATT and SNEGSKA (reference sequence). CDR3 nucleotides: TGCAGTGCTAGAGAGGGGACTAGCGGGAGAGGAGAGACCCAGTACTTC. Protein: CSAREGTSGRGETQYF.

V gene TRBV4-1 combines with J gene TRBJ2-1, with 11 bases matching TRBD2. The CDR3 sequence is 17 residues long. V shed 0 bases, J shed 7 bases, and the junction held 8 bases outside the gene matches. The germline gives CDR1 MGHRA, CDR2 YSYEKL. This CDR3 is CASSQDLIAGGVNEQFF. The CDR3 DNA reads TGCGCCAGCAGCCAAGATCTGATAGCGGGAGGGGTAAATGAGCAGTTCTTC.

The J gene is TRBJ1-1, the V gene TRBV12-3 or TRBV12-4; 7 bases are shared with TRBD1. Trimming removed 4 bases from V and 2 bases from J; junction bases left unmatched: 10. CDR3 length equals 16 residues. The chain's CDR3 is CASSSTQGLPNTEAFF. CDR3 coding DNA: TGTGCCAGCAGTTCGACACAGGGGCTCCCTAACACTGAAGCTTTCTTT.

This clonotype was detected ten times or more. The chain employs TRBV5-1 and TRBJ2-1; a possible D gene is TRBD2 (6 bases). Germline V lookup: CDR1 SGHRS, CDR2 YFSETQ. The CDR3 has 14 residues. V shed 7 bases and J shed 6 bases, with 17 bases lying between them. The CDR3 here is CASRRGNSGNEQFF. The DNA of the CDR3 is TGCGCCAGCCGTCGGGGGAACTCAGGCAATGAGCAGTTCTTC.

The V gene is TRBV23-1, the J gene TRBJ1-5, with D perhaps TRBD1 (5 bases). TRBV23-1 is designated an ORF whose function remains uncertain. V was pared by 2 bases and J by 4 bases, with 12 bases between. The CDR3 contains 15 residues. CDR3 region: CASSQSRDLNQPQHF. The CDR3 region has the DNA TGCGCCAGCAGTCAAAGCCGGGACCTGAATCAGCCCCAGCATTTT.

At least ten counts were recorded for this clonotype. This sequence joins TRBV7-8 and TRBJ2-5; D may be TRBD2 (6 bases). Trimming removed 4 bases at V and 1 base at J, with 16 bases between. CDR1 is SGHVS and CDR2 is FQNEAQ in the germline V gene. The CDR3 covers 16 residues. The CDR3 loop is CASSYRRVAVQETQYF. CDR3 DNA sequence: TGTGCCAGCAGCTATAGACGGGTAGCGGTCCAAGAGACCCAGTACTTC.

This clonotype was observed many times. The genes are TRBV4-1 and TRBJ2-2; D gene ambiguous. Trimming pared 2 bases from V and 4 bases from J, leaving 17 bases between. This CDR3 region has 17 residues. Germline loops: CDR1 MGHRA, CDR2 YSYEKL. As DNA, the CDR3 is TGCGCCAGCAGCCAACTCGATCTAGTACGGTTCACCGGGGAGCTGTTTTTT. Its translation: CASSQLDLVRFTGELFF.

This clonotype occurred a few times. This sequence joins TRBV12-3 or TRBV12-4 and TRBJ1-2; D unresolved. The CDR3 runs 15 residues. V shed 4 bases and J shed 4 bases, with 16 bases lying between them. CDR3 loop: CASSSSREGGYGYTF. The CDR3 DNA reads as TGTGCCAGCAGTTCATCCCGGGAGGGAGGCTATGGCTACACCTTC.

The sample holds many counts of this clonotype. The V call is TRBV7-2, the J call TRBJ2-5; 9 nucleotides match TRBD2. The germline gives CDR1 SGHTA, CDR2 FQGNSA. The V segment lost 1 base and the J segment 5 bases; nucleotides outside the gene matches: 14. CDR3 size: 18 residues. The CDR3 nucleotides read TGTGCCAGCAGCTTAGGGGTAGTGGCGGGAGGGTTTCGGGAGACCCAGTACTTC. This gives the protein CASSLGVVAGGFRETQYF.

This clonotype was seen a few times. This chain connects TRBV29-1 to TRBJ2-5, with 9 bases fitting TRBD1. This CDR3 has 13 amino acids. Germline CDR1 and CDR2: SQVTM and ANQGSEA. V lost 7 bases to trimming and J lost 1 base; unmatched junction nucleotides: 4. The CDR3 coding sequence is TGCAGCGCTGGGACAGGGATCCAAGAGACCCAGTACTTC. This codes for CSAGTGIQETQYF.

The V gene is TRBV5-1, the J gene TRBJ2-3; D not certain. There are 12 residues in the CDR3. Germline-derived CDR1 and CDR2 are SGHRS and YFSETQ. Trimming stripped 0 bases from V and 11 bases from J, with 10 bases between. The CDR3 protein is CASSLAPGEQYF. CDR3 DNA sequence: TGCGCCAGCAGCTTGGCACCAGGAGAGCAGTATTTT. Full variable domain (missing parts from reference TRBV5-1 and TRBJ2-3): KAGVTQTPRYLIKTRGQQVTLSCSPISGHRSVSWYQQTPGQGLQFLFEYFSETQRNKGNFPGRFSGRQFSNSRSEMNVSTLELGDSALYLCASSLAPGEQYFGPGTRLTVL.

This chain uses TRBV5-1 with TRBJ2-1; 7 positions agree with TRBD1. The CDR3 extends over 15 amino acids. Germline V lookup: CDR1 SGHRS, CDR2 YFSETQ. The V gene end was trimmed by 4 bases and the J gene end by 5 bases; junction bases not matched to a gene: 9. CDR3 sequence: CASSPRGQTNNEQFF. The CDR3 DNA reads as TGCGCCAGCAGCCCCAGGGGACAGACGAACAATGAGCAGTTCTTC.

This clonotype was counted many times. The chain couples TRBV7-2 to TRBJ2-5; D gene uncertain. Germline V lookup: CDR1 SGHTA, CDR2 FQGNSA. V lost 4 bases and J lost 1, with 13 bases in between. This CDR3 has 15 amino acids. The CDR3 DNA is TGTGCCAGCAGCTACTCGGATAGACTCCAAGAGACCCAGTACTTC. Protein: CASSYSDRLQETQYF.

This clonotype was counted at least ten times. V usage is TRBV7-2 and J usage is TRBJ1-6; tentative D call: TRBD1 (5 bases). The CDR3 is 13 residues long. From germline, CDR1 is SGHTA and CDR2 FQGNSA. V shed 5 bases and J shed 10 bases, with 12 bases lying between them. The CDR3, as DNA: TGTGCCAGCAGCAGGGACCGCTTGTCACCCCTCCACTTT. Residues: CASSRDRLSPLHF.

This sequence joins TRBV10-3 and TRBJ2-3; D call uncertain. Germline V gives CDR1 ENHRY, CDR2 SYGVKD. This CDR3 is 16 amino acids long. Trimming pared 2 bases from V and 0 bases from J, leaving 12 bases between. The CDR3 sequence: CAISEVLAASTDTQYF. The CDR3 nucleotides are TGTGCCATCAGTGAGGTCCTGGCGGCTAGCACAGATACGCAGTATTTT.

This clonotype was found many times. The chain recombines TRBV7-6 with TRBJ2-1; no clear D gene. Trimming shortened V by 5 bases and J by 9 bases, and 14 bases separated the two germline ends. Germline V gene sequence: CDR1 SGHVS, CDR2 FNYEAQ. This CDR3 has 13 residues. The CDR3 region is CASSPPGLLEQFF. In DNA form, the CDR3 reads TGTGCCAGCAGCCCCCCTGGTTTACTTGAGCAGTTCTTC.

This chain uses TRBV2 with TRBJ1-4; TRBD1 is a possible D gene (6 bases). The CDR3 spans 13 residues. Germline CDR1 SNHLY, CDR2 FYNNEI. Deletions cut 8 bases from V and 14 bases from J, with 21 bases between. Here the CDR3 DNA reads TGTGCCAGCTGGGCGGGCCAGGGGCTAACGCTGTTTTTT. It yields the protein CASWAGQGLTLFF.

This clonotype was counted ten times or more. CDR3 region: CASSLGTSGSQGSYNEQFF. The CDR3 DNA follows: TGTGCCAGCAGCTTAGGCACTAGCGGGTCCCAAGGCTCCTACAATGAGCAGTTCTTC. V is TRBV7-2 and J is TRBJ2-1; 9 bases are shared with TRBD2. The CDR3 runs 19 residues. V shed 1 base, J shed 0 bases, and the junction held 10 bases outside the gene matches. Germline assignment: CDR1 SGHTA and CDR2 FQGNSA.

The rearrangement joins TRBV19 to TRBJ2-3, with 10 bases aligning to TRBD2. With V trimmed by 7 bases and J by 1 base, 5 bases remained unmatched. The CDR3 has 15 amino acids. The germline CDR1 and CDR2 sequences are LNHDA and SQIVND (reference sequence). The CDR3 nucleotides read TGTGCCAGTAATAAGCGGGAGGGCCGCACAGATACGCAGTATTTT. Residues: CASNKREGRTDTQYF.

This clonotype was seen a single time. The chain joins TRBV12-3 or TRBV12-4 to TRBJ2-1; TRBD1 agrees at 9 bases. V lost 3 bases, J lost 3 bases, and 3 bases stayed unmatched. This CDR3 is 15 amino acids long. The CDR3 coding sequence is TGTGCCAGCAGTTTCCGACAGGGGGTCTACAATGAGCAGTTCTTC. This codes for CASSFRQGVYNEQFF.